Included here is one TCR beta chain sequence, with context. This record comes from a study of CD8 T cells in Susac syndrome. The V and J ends lost 4 bases and 0 bases respectively, with 13 bases between them. Germline CDR1 and CDR2: MNHEY and SVGAGI. This CDR3 comprises 17 residues. Sequencing targeted TCR beta in T cells from blood (CD8+ and CD4+). Each multiple sclerosis control was a treatment-naive patient with relapsing-remitting disease that was either stable or active. Random hexamers served to reverse transcribe about 0.45 to 1 ug RNA. Amplification of TCR beta CDR3 spanned 54 Vbeta and 13 Jbeta via immunoSEQ multiplex PCR. Using its own MiXCR run on the immunoSEQ multiplex PCR reads, TCRdb lists one record per CDR3 protein. This table has fewer than 350,000 distinct CDR3 sequences, roughly 94% appearing once.

The sample consisted of CD4+ T cells from PBMCs. This TCR came from a human donor with multiple sclerosis. The genes are TRBV6-5 and TRBJ1-6; maybe TRBD1 (5 bases). The CDR3 DNA sequence: TGTGCCAGCAGTTTGGGAGGGGTGCGCTCCTATAATTCACCCCTCCACTTT. This encodes CASSLGGVRSYNSPLHF.